These 5 T cell receptor beta chains share one sample of origin, sequenced in a study of cytomegalovirus exposure and HLA in healthy donors. PCR was performed using 60 Vbeta and 13 Jbeta primers. The protocol was immunoSEQ multiplex PCR, while the TCRdb copy is restricted to in-frame clones and leaves out a portion. Of around 230,000 clones in the sample, about 85% were seen once. Sequencing was performed on PBMCs. The receptor set was obtained from a girl aged 2-10 years in good health and CMV-seronegative.

This clone was counted once. This sequence joins TRBV29-1 and TRBJ2-1; no reliable D call. This CDR3 spans 12 amino acids. The V and J ends lost 1 base and 3 bases respectively, with 4 bases between them. Germline V CDR1 and CDR2: SQVTM, ANQGSEA. The CDR3 spells CSVEVSYNEQFF. CDR3 in DNA: TGCAGCGTTGAAGTCAGCTACAATGAGCAGTTCTTC.

This clone came up once. CDR3 nucleotides: TGTGCCAGCGGTCTAGCGGGAGCCAATGAGCAGTTCTTC. Its protein is CASGLAGANEQFF. The chain carries TRBV9 and TRBJ2-1; 10 bases agree with TRBD2. Germline CDR1 and CDR2: SGDLS and YYNGEE. This CDR3 contains 13 residues. The junction had 4 bases not matched to a gene; V was cut back by 7 bases and J by 6 bases.

This chain links TRBV11-2 with TRBJ2-7; a weak D match, TRBD1 (6 bases). The V gene lost 2 bases and the J gene lost 2 bases, with 22 bases spanning the gap. The V gene's germline CDR1 is SGHAT and CDR2 FQNNGV. The CDR3 is made up of 18 amino acids. The CDR3 loop is CASSLLGQGLGKTYEQYF. Here the CDR3 DNA reads TGTGCCAGCAGCTTACTTGGGCAGGGGTTAGGGAAAACCTACGAGCAGTACTTC.

The rearrangement joins TRBV29-1 to TRBJ1-5; possibly TRBD1 for D (5 bases). This CDR3 has 13 residues. Per the germline V gene, CDR1 is SQVTM and CDR2 is ANQGSEA. V was trimmed by 7 bases and J by 2 bases, leaving 12 bases between them. The CDR3 DNA reads TGCAGCGCTGGGCAGGGTGGCAATCAGCCCCAGCATTTT. Protein: CSAGQGGNQPQHF.

The chain recombines TRBV5-4 with TRBJ2-3, with D tentatively TRBD2 (6 bases). Per the germline V gene, CDR1 is SGHNT and CDR2 is YYREEE (reference sequence). V dropped 4 bases and J dropped 2 bases, with 14 bases sitting between them. The CDR3 totals 15 residues. CDR3 DNA: TGTGCCAGCAGCGCTGCGGGATACCACACAGATACGCAGTATTTT. Translating it yields CASSAAGYHTDTQYF.